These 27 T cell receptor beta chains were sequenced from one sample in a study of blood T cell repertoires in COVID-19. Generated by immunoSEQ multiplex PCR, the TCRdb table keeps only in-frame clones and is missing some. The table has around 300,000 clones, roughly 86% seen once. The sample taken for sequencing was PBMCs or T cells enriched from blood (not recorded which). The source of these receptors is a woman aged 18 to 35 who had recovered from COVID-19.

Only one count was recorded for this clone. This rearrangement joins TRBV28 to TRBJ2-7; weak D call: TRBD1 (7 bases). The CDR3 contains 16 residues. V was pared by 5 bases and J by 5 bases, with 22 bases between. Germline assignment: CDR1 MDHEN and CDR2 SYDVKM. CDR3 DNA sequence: TGTGCCAGCAGTCCCGGGCCCGCAGGGGGGCCTGACGAGCAGTACTTC. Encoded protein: CASSPGPAGGPDEQYF.

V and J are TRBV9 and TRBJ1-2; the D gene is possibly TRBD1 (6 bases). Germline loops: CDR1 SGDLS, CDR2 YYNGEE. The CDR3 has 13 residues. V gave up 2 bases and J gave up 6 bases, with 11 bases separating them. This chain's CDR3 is CASSVAPGDGYTF. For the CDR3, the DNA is TGTGCCAGCAGCGTCGCTCCAGGGGATGGCTACACCTTC.

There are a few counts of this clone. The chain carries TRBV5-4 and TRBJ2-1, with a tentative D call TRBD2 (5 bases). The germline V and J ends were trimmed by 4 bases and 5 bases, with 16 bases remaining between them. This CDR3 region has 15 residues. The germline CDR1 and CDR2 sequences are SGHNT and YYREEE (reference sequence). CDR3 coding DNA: TGTGCCAGCAGCCCCATGGGAGAGGTCGACAATGAGCAGTTCTTC. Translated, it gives CASSPMGEVDNEQFF.

The CDR3 sequence is CASSPPGQEGIQPQHF. In DNA, the CDR3 is TGTGCCAGCTCACCCCCGGGACAGGAAGGGATTCAGCCCCAGCATTTT. The chain recombines TRBV18 with TRBJ1-5; 8 positions agree with TRBD1. CDR1 and CDR2 (germline): KGHSH, LQKENI. V gave up 3 bases and J gave up 6 bases; unmatched junction bases: 10. The CDR3 runs to 16 residues. Complete variable domain (other parts from reference TRBV18 and TRBJ1-5): NAGVMQNPRHLVRRRGQEARLRCSPMKGHSHVYWYRQLPEEGLKFMVYLQKENIIDESGMPKERFSAEFPKEGPSILRIQQVVRGDSAAYFCASSPPGQEGIQPQHFGDGTRLSIL.

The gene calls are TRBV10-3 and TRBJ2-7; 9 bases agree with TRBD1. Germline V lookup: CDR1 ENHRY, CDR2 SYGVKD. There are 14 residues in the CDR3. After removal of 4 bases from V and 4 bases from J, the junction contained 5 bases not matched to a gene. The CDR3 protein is CAISGMTGGYEQYF. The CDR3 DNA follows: TGTGCCATCAGTGGGATGACAGGGGGTTACGAGCAGTACTTC.

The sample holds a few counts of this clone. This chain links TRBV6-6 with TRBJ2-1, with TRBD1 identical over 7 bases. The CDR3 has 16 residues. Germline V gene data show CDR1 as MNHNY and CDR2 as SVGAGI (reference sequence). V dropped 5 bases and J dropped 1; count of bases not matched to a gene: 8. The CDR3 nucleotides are TGTGCCAGCAGTCGATTACGGGACAGTTCCTACAATGAGCAGTTCTTC. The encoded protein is CASSRLRDSSYNEQFF.

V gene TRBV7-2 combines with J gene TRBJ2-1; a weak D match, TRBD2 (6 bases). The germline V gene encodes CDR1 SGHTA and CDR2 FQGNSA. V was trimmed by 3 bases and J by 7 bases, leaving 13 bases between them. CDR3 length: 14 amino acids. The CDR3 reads CASSFTGLPNEQFF. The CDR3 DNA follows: TGTGCCAGCAGCTTTACGGGACTTCCTAATGAGCAGTTCTTC.

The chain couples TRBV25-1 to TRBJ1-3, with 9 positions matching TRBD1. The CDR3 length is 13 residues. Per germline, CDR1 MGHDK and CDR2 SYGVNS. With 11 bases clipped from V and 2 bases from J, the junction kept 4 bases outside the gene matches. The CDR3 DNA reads TGTGCCTGTGGGGACAGGGCTGGAAACACCATATATTTT. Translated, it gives CACGDRAGNTIYF.

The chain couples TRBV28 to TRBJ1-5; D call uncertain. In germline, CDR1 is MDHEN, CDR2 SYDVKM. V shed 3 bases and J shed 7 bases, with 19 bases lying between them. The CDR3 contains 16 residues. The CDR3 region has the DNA TGTGCCAGCAGTTTCCCTGATGTGAGGGTAGGCCAGCCCCAGCATTTT. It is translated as CASSFPDVRVGQPQHF.

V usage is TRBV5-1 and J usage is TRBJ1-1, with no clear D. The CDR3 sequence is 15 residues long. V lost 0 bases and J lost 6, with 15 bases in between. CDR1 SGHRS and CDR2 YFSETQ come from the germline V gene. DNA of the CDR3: TGCGCCAGCAGCTTGGACACGGGATCGGGCGCTGAAGCTTTCTTT. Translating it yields CASSLDTGSGAEAFF.

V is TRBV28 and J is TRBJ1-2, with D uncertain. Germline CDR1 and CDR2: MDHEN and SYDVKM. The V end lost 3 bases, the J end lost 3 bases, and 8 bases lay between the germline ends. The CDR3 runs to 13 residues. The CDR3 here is CASSFPEHYGYTF. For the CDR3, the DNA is TGTGCCAGCAGTTTCCCGGAGCACTATGGCTACACCTTC.

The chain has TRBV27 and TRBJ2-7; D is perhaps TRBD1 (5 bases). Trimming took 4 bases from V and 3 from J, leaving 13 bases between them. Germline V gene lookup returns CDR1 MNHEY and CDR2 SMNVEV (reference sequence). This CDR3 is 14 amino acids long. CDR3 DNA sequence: TGTGCCAGCAGTTGGAGACAGAGTAGCTACGAGCAGTACTTC. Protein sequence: CASSWRQSSYEQYF.

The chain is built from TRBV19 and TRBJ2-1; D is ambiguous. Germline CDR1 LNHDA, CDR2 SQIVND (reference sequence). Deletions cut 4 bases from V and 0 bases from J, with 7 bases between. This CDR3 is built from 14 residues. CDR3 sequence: CASSTGGSYNEQFF. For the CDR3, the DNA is TGTGCCAGTAGTACCGGTGGCTCCTACAATGAGCAGTTCTTC.

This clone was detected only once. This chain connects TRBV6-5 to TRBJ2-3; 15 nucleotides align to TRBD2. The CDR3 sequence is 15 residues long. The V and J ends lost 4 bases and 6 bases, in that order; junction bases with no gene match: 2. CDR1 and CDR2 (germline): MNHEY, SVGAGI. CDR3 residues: CASSFGLAGGDTQYF. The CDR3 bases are TGTGCCAGCAGTTTCGGACTAGCGGGAGGGGATACGCAGTATTTT.

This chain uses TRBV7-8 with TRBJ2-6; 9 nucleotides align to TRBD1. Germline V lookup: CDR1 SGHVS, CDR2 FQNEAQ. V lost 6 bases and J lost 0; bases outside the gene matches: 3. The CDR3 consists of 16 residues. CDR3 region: CASRKTGGSGANVLTF. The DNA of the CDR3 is TGTGCCAGCAGGAAGACAGGGGGCTCTGGGGCCAACGTCCTGACTTTC.

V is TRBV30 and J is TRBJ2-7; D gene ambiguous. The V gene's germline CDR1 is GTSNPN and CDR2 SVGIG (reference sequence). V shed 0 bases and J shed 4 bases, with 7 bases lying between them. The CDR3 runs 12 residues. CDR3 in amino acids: CAWSVSRYEQYF. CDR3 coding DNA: TGTGCCTGGAGTGTATCGAGATACGAGCAGTACTTC.

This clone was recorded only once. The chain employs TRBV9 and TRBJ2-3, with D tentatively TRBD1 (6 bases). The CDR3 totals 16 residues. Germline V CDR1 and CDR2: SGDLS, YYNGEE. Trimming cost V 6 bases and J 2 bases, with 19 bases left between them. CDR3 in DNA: TGTGCCAGCAACCTCCCTCAGACAGGCTCCACAGATACGCAGTATTTT. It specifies CASNLPQTGSTDTQYF.

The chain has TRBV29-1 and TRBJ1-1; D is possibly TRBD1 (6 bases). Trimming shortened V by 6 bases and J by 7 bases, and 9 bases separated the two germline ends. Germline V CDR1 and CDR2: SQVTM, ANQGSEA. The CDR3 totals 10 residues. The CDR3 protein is CSVGGGEAFF. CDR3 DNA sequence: TGCAGCGTAGGGGGTGGTGAAGCTTTCTTT.

The CDR3 DNA is TGTGCCAGCAGTTACGGACAGGGGTACACAGATACGCAGTATTTT. Translated, it gives CASSYGQGYTDTQYF. The chain carries TRBV6-5 and TRBJ2-3; TRBD1 matches at 9 bases. V lost 2 bases, J lost 2 bases, and 2 bases stayed unmatched. The CDR3 consists of 15 residues. CDR1 MNHEY and CDR2 SVGAGI come from the germline V gene.

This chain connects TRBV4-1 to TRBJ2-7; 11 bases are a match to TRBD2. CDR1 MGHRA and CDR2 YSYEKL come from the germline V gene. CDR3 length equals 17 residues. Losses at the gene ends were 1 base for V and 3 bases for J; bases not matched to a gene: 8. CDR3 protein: CASSQASTSGTVYEQYF. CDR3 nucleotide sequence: TGCGCCAGCAGCCAAGCCTCGACTAGCGGGACCGTCTACGAGCAGTACTTC.

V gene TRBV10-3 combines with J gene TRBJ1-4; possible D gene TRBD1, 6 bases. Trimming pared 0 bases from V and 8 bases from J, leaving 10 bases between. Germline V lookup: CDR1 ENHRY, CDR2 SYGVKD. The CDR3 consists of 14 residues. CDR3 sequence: CAISESGTGEKLFF. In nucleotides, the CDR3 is TGTGCCATCAGTGAGTCGGGTACAGGGGAAAAACTGTTTTTT.

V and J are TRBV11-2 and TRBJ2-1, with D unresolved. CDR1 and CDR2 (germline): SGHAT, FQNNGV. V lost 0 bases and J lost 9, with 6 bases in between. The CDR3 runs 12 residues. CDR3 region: CASSLEPGEQFF. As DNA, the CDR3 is TGTGCCAGCAGCTTAGAACCGGGTGAGCAGTTCTTC. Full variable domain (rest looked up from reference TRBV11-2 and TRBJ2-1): EAGVAQSPRYKIIEKRQSVAFWCNPISGHATLYWYQQILGQGPKLLIQFQNNGVVDDSQLPKDRFSAERLKGVDSTLKIQPAKLEDSAVYLCASSLEPGEQFFGPGTRLTVL.

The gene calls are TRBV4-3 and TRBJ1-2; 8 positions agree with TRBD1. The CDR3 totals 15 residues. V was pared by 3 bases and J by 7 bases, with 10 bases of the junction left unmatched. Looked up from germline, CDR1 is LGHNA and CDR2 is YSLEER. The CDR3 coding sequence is TGCGCCAGCAGCCACCCGGACAGGGTGAGGAGTGGCTACACCTTC. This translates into CASSHPDRVRSGYTF.

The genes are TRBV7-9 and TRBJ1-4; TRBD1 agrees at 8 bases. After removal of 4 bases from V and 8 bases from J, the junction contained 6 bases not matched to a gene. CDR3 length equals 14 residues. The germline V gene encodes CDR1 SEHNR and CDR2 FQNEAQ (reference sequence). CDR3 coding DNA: TGTGCCAGCAGCTGGACAGGGTTCGGGGAAAAACTGTTTTTT. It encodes CASSWTGFGEKLFF.

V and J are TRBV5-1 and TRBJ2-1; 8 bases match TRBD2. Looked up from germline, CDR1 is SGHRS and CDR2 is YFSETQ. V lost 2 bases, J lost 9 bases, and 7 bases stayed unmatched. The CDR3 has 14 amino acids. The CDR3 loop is CASSFTGTSLEQFF. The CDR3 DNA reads TGCGCCAGCAGCTTCACCGGGACTAGTCTTGAGCAGTTCTTC.

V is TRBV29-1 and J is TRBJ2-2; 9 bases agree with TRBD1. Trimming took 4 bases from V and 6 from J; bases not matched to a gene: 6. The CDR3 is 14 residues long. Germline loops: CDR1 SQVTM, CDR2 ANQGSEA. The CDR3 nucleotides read TGCAGCGTTGCAACAGGGGGCGCCGCCGGGGAGCTGTTTTTT. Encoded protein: CSVATGGAAGELFF.

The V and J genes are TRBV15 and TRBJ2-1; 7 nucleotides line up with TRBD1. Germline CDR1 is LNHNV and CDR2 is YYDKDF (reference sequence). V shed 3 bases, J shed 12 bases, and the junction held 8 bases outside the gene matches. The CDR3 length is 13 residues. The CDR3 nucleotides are TGTGCCACCAGCAGGGTGACAGGGATCGGGCAGTTCTTC. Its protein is CATSRVTGIGQFF.